Listed here are 27 T cell receptor beta chains from one sample, sequenced in a study of blood T cell repertoires in COVID-19. The data were produced by immunoSEQ multiplex PCR, yet TCRdb's version contains in-frame clones alone and is incomplete. The top ten clones hold 4.5% to 6.5% of a sample with 150,000 to 200,000 clones, 70% to 85% of them seen once. Sequencing was performed on peripheral blood. Source of these receptors: a woman aged 25 to 39 with acute or convalescent COVID-19.

The rearrangement joins TRBV11-2 to TRBJ2-7, with D possibly matching TRBD2 (6 bases). The CDR3 has 15 amino acids. V lost 5 bases to trimming and J lost 3 bases, with 17 bases between them. In germline, CDR1 is SGHAT, CDR2 FQNNGV. As DNA, the CDR3 is TGTGCCAGCAGCCCCCCGGGACTGTCCATCTACGAGCAGTACTTC. This codes for CASSPPGLSIYEQYF.

The V call is TRBV5-4, the J call TRBJ2-1, with 11 bases lining up with TRBD2. The V and J ends lost 4 bases and 1 base, in that order; junction bases with no gene match: 4. Germline loops: CDR1 SGHNT, CDR2 YYREEE (reference sequence). The CDR3 spans 16 residues. Written as DNA, the CDR3 is TGTGCCAGCAGCAATAGCGGGAGGGCATCCTACAATGAGCAGTTCTTC. It encodes CASSNSGRASYNEQFF.

The CDR3 nucleotides are TGTGCCAGCAGTGAGATTTCGGGGTGGACTGAAGCTTTCTTT. The encoded protein is CASSEISGWTEAFF. This sequence joins TRBV6-1 and TRBJ1-1; D not resolved. Germline V lookup: CDR1 MNHNS, CDR2 SASEGT. This CDR3 spans 14 amino acids. The V gene lost 3 bases and the J gene lost 5 bases, with 13 bases spanning the gap.

J is TRBJ2-2 and V is TRBV7-3; 8 nucleotides align to TRBD1. V lost 4 bases to trimming and J lost 7 bases; unmatched junction nucleotides: 2. CDR1 is SGHTA and CDR2 is FQGTGA in the germline V gene. CDR3 length equals 13 residues. For the CDR3, the DNA is TGTGCCAGCAGCTGGACAGGGATCGGGGAGCTGTTTTTT. Its protein is CASSWTGIGELFF.

The CDR3 nucleotides are TGTGCCAGCTCACCGAGCGGAAATCAGCCCCAGCATTTT. It encodes CASSPSGNQPQHF. The chain links TRBV18 to TRBJ1-5; the D is unclear. This CDR3 has 13 residues. Germline V gene lookup returns CDR1 KGHSH and CDR2 LQKENI. Deletions cut 3 bases from V and 4 bases from J, with 7 bases between.

This chain uses TRBV18 with TRBJ1-1; no firm D call. The CDR3 is 11 residues long. Trimming removed 3 bases at V and 10 bases at J, with 9 bases between. Germline V CDR1 and CDR2: KGHSH, LQKENI. CDR3 nucleotides: TGTGCCAGCTCACCCGGACTAGTAGCTTTCTTT. Encoded protein: CASSPGLVAFF.

The rearrangement links TRBV5-1 to TRBJ2-2; 10 bases agree with TRBD2. This CDR3 spans 16 amino acids. V lost 0 bases and J lost 5; bases outside the gene matches: 4. The germline V gene encodes CDR1 SGHRS and CDR2 YFSETQ. CDR3 region: CASSLVSGGTTGELFF. The CDR3 coding sequence is TGCGCCAGCAGCTTGGTTAGCGGGGGGACAACCGGGGAGCTGTTTTTT.

The gene calls are TRBV3-1 (or the pseudogene TRBV3-2) and TRBJ2-3, with TRBD2 identical over 8 bases. CDR3 length: 16 amino acids. With V trimmed by 4 bases and J by 1 base, 7 bases remained unmatched. Germline V gives CDR1 LGHDT, CDR2 YNNKEL (reference sequence). The CDR3 loop is CASSPRGGARTDTQYF. CDR3 DNA: TGTGCCAGCAGCCCCCGGGGGGGCGCTCGCACAGATACGCAGTATTTT.

The rearrangement links TRBV29-1 to TRBJ2-2; D uncertain. This CDR3 contains 15 residues. V was trimmed by 4 bases and J by 0 bases, leaving 12 bases between them. Germline V gives CDR1 SQVTM, CDR2 ANQGSEA. CDR3 sequence: CSVGARSPNTGELFF. CDR3 DNA: TGCAGCGTTGGAGCAAGAAGCCCGAACACCGGGGAGCTGTTTTTT.

The gene calls are TRBV14 and TRBJ2-1; a weak D match, TRBD2 (5 bases). Trimming stripped 0 bases from V and 0 bases from J, with 24 bases between. CDR3 length: 21 amino acids. Germline V gives CDR1 SGHDN, CDR2 FVKESK. This chain's CDR3 is CASSQDRRREGKQSSYNEQFF. The CDR3 nucleotides are TGTGCCAGCAGCCAAGATAGGAGGAGAGAGGGTAAACAAAGCTCCTACAATGAGCAGTTCTTC.

CDR3 in amino acids: CASSRTGETIKNIQYF. The CDR3 coding sequence is TGTGCCAGCAGCCGGACAGGGGAAACAATCAAAAACATTCAGTACTTC. The chain uses TRBV5-6 and TRBJ2-4, with 9 bases fitting TRBD1. CDR3 length: 16 residues. The junction had 8 bases not matched to a gene; V was cut back by 4 bases and J by 3 bases. CDR1 is SGHDT, CDR2 YYEEEE, per germline.

V is TRBV27 and J is TRBJ2-5; 11 bases line up with TRBD1. V shed 6 bases, J shed 4 bases, and the junction held 1 base outside the gene matches. Germline V lookup: CDR1 MNHEY, CDR2 SMNVEV (reference sequence). The length of the CDR3 is 13 residues. This CDR3 is CASRDRGRETQYF. Written as DNA, the CDR3 is TGTGCCAGCAGGGACAGGGGGCGAGAGACCCAGTACTTC.

The rearrangement uses TRBV7-9 and TRBJ2-1; 13 bases fit TRBD2. Trimming at V came to 3 bases and at J to 6 bases, leaving 5 bases not matched to a gene. The CDR3 spans 16 residues. Germline CDR1 and CDR2: SEHNR and FQNEAQ (reference sequence). The CDR3, as DNA: TGTGCCAGCAGCTTTAGGACTAGCGGGGGCCCCAATGAGCAGTTCTTC. Protein product: CASSFRTSGGPNEQFF. Full variable domain (remainder filled in from reference TRBV7-9 and TRBJ2-1): DTGVSQNPRHKITKRGQNVTFRCDPISEHNRLYWYRQTLGQGPEFLTYFQNEAQLEKSRLLSDRFSAERPKGSFSTLEIQRTEQGDSAMYLCASSFRTSGGPNEQFFGPGTRLTVL.

The sample holds a few counts of this clone. The chain has TRBV6-1 and TRBJ2-1; D is perhaps TRBD2 (6 bases). The germline V gene has CDR1 MNHNS and CDR2 SASEGT. The CDR3 is 16 amino acids. The V and J ends lost 2 bases and 1 base respectively, with 12 bases between them. The CDR3: CASSENWGVSYNEQFF. The CDR3 DNA sequence: TGTGCCAGCAGTGAAAATTGGGGGGTGTCCTACAATGAGCAGTTCTTC.

This clone was observed once. V usage is TRBV7-2 and J usage is TRBJ1-6; tentative D call: TRBD1 (5 bases). Germline V gene sequence: CDR1 SGHTA, CDR2 FQGNSA. V was pared by 8 bases and J by 0 bases, with 11 bases between. The CDR3 length is 15 residues. The CDR3 DNA reads as TGTGCCAGCGGGGGGGGTAGCTCCTATAATTCACCCCTCCACTTT. Residues: CASGGGSSYNSPLHF. Complete variable domain (other parts from reference TRBV7-2 and TRBJ1-6): GAGVSQSPSNKVTEKGKDVELRCDPISGHTALYWYRQSLGQGLEFLIYFQGNSAPDKSGLPSDRFSAERTGGSVSTLTIQRTQQEDSAVYLCASGGGSSYNSPLHFGNGTRLTVT.

This clone was detected only once. The genes are TRBV30 and TRBJ2-1, with 9 nucleotides matching TRBD1. V was clipped by 3 bases and J by 6 bases; unmatched bases: 6. Germline V gene lookup returns CDR1 GTSNPN and CDR2 SVGIG (reference sequence). CDR3 length: 14 residues. The CDR3 DNA reads as TGTGCCTGGAGGGGGGACAGGGTGCTCAATGAGCAGTTCTTC. This encodes CAWRGDRVLNEQFF. Drawing the rest from reference TRBV30 and TRBJ2-1, the complete variable domain is SQTIHQWPATLVQPVGSPLSLECTVEGTSNPNLYWYRQAAGRGLQLLFYSVGIGQISSEVPQNLSASRPQDRQFILSSKKLLLSDSGFYLCAWRGDRVLNEQFFGPGTRLTVL.

This chain connects TRBV25-1 to TRBJ1-1; weak D call: TRBD1 (6 bases). Per the germline V gene, CDR1 is MGHDK and CDR2 is SYGVNS. The CDR3 runs to 16 residues. V gave up 4 bases and J gave up 2 bases, with 17 bases separating them. CDR3 in DNA: TGTGCCAGCAGTGGCGCACAGGGATCTGGAAACACTGAAGCTTTCTTT. It encodes CASSGAQGSGNTEAFF.

The genes are TRBV4-2 and TRBJ1-2; D is possibly TRBD1 (5 bases). Trimming removed 2 bases at V and 0 bases at J, with 13 bases between. From germline, CDR1 is LGHNA and CDR2 YNFKEQ. This CDR3 comprises 16 residues. CDR3 sequence reads: CASSQTGGGPNYGYTF. Here the CDR3 DNA reads TGTGCCAGCAGCCAAACCGGGGGGGGACCTAACTATGGCTACACCTTC.

A few counts support this clone. This rearrangement joins TRBV30 to TRBJ1-5, with a weak D call TRBD1 (5 bases). The CDR3 loop spans 16 amino acids. Germline V gene sequence: CDR1 GTSNPN, CDR2 SVGIG (reference sequence). The ends were cut back, 5 bases at V and 4 bases at J, with 21 bases in the middle. CDR3 DNA sequence: TGTGCCTGGTCCGGTGGGGGGAGGGGCTGGAATCAGCCCCAGCATTTT. This sequence encodes CAWSGGGRGWNQPQHF.

The chain uses TRBV5-1 and TRBJ1-1; D remains unclear. The CDR3 extends over 15 amino acids. Trimming took 0 bases from V and 2 from J, leaving 11 bases between them. CDR1 SGHRS and CDR2 YFSETQ come from the germline V gene. The CDR3 DNA follows: TGCGCCAGCAGCTTGGTGGGCAGCCCTAACACTGAAGCTTTCTTT. Encoded protein: CASSLVGSPNTEAFF.

V is TRBV7-9 and J is TRBJ2-1, with TRBD1 matching 8 bases. Germline CDR1 and CDR2: SEHNR and FQNEAQ (reference sequence). Germline trimming cut 3 bases from V and 1 base from J; bases unmatched to any gene: 2. This CDR3 region has 15 residues. The CDR3: CASSLGQESYNEQFF. CDR3 in DNA: TGTGCCAGCAGCTTGGGACAGGAATCCTACAATGAGCAGTTCTTC.

This chain uses TRBV15 with TRBJ1-6; weak D call: TRBD1 (6 bases). The germline CDR1 and CDR2 sequences are LNHNV and YYDKDF (reference sequence). The CDR3 runs to 15 residues. Deletions cut 1 base from V and 12 bases from J, with 16 bases between. CDR3 region: CATSRVSGQNGPLHF. The CDR3 DNA sequence: TGTGCCACCAGCAGAGTCTCCGGACAGAATGGACCCCTCCACTTT.

This chain joins TRBV9 and TRBJ2-3; 8 bases line up with TRBD1. This CDR3 has 15 amino acids. Germline CDR1 and CDR2: SGDLS and YYNGEE. After removal of 6 bases from V and 7 bases from J, the junction contained 13 bases not matched to a gene. The CDR3 nucleotides read TGTGCCAGCACCTCCGGGACAGGAGGGACTCATACGCAGTATTTT. Translated: CASTSGTGGTHTQYF. The full variable domain, completed using reference TRBV9 and TRBJ2-3, is DSGVTQTPKHLITATGQRVTLRCSPRSGDLSVYWYQQSLDQGLQFLIQYYNGEERAKGNILERFSAQQFPDLHSELNLSSLELGDSALYFCASTSGTGGTHTQYFGPGTRLTVL.

J is TRBJ2-7 and V is TRBV7-9; 9 bases agree with TRBD1. Germline CDR1 SEHNR, CDR2 FQNEAQ (reference sequence). The CDR3 spans 15 residues. The trim removed 5 bases at V and 5 bases at J, leaving 10 bases unmatched. The CDR3 coding sequence is TGTGCCAGCAGCAAGAGGGACAGGGATATCCACGAGCAGTACTTC. Translated, it gives CASSKRDRDIHEQYF.

The V call is TRBV18, the J call TRBJ2-3; D ambiguous. CDR1 is KGHSH, CDR2 LQKENI, per germline. V lost 3 bases, J lost 0 bases, and 19 bases lay in between. The CDR3 is 18 residues long. CDR3 DNA sequence: TGTGCCAGCTCACCCATCCAGGCGAGAGACGCAAGCACAGATACGCAGTATTTT. Amino acid sequence: CASSPIQARDASTDTQYF.

This chain joins TRBV7-2 and TRBJ1-2; D remains unclear. Per the germline V gene, CDR1 is SGHTA and CDR2 is FQGNSA. Trimming cost V 5 bases and J 5 bases, with 9 bases left between them. There are 12 residues in the CDR3. Here the CDR3 DNA reads TGTGCCAGCAGCCTCAACGGGTATGGCTACACCTTC. Its protein product is CASSLNGYGYTF.

The chain uses TRBV3-1 (or the pseudogene TRBV3-2) and TRBJ2-1; D perhaps matches TRBD2 (5 bases). The CDR3 consists of 14 residues. V lost 4 bases and J lost 5, with 12 bases in between. Germline V gene sequence: CDR1 LGHDT, CDR2 YNNKEL (reference sequence). CDR3: CASSPKRFNNEQFF. The CDR3 DNA reads as TGTGCCAGCAGCCCGAAGCGGTTCAACAATGAGCAGTTCTTC.